The 19 T cell receptor beta chains below were found in one sample sequenced in a study of CD8 T cells in Susac syndrome. Reverse transcription used about 0.45 to 1 ug RNA and random hexamers. Using its own MiXCR run on the immunoSEQ multiplex PCR reads, TCRdb lists one record per CDR3 protein. The sample includes about 100,000 distinct CDR3 sequences, roughly 91% seen only once; the top ten take roughly 0.32%. Sequenced input: CD8+ T cells from PBMCs. These receptors all stem from a human donor in good health.

This rearrangement joins TRBV27 to TRBJ2-2, with no clear D. V was trimmed by 4 bases and J by 5 bases, leaving 14 bases between them. This CDR3 has 15 residues. The V gene's germline CDR1 is MNHEY and CDR2 SMNVEV (reference sequence). The CDR3 DNA reads as TGTGCCAGCAGTTCCCTCGCTACTATAACCGGGGAGCTGTTTTTT. As protein: CASSSLATITGELFF.

The chain uses TRBV7-9 and TRBJ1-2; 7 bases agree with TRBD1. Trimming removed 1 base from V and 0 bases from J; junction bases left unmatched: 2. CDR1 is SEHNR, CDR2 FQNEAQ, per germline (reference sequence). The CDR3 has 15 residues. CDR3 in DNA: TGTGCCAGCAGCTTAGGACAGGGTACTAACTATGGCTACACCTTC. Translated: CASSLGQGTNYGYTF.

The rearrangement links TRBV29-1 to TRBJ2-7, with a tentative D call TRBD1 (6 bases). Germline lookup yields CDR1 SQVTM and CDR2 ANQGSEA. The CDR3 is 13 residues long. The V end was cut by 8 bases, the J end by 2 bases, with 16 bases between. The CDR3 DNA is TGCAGCTATGGTACAGGGAGTCCCTACGAGCAGTACTTC. It encodes CSYGTGSPYEQYF.

The chain carries TRBV11-2 and TRBJ2-5; D possibly corresponds to TRBD1 (5 bases). Trimming shortened V by 3 bases and J by 1 base, and 12 bases separated the two germline ends. CDR1 SGHAT and CDR2 FQNNGV come from the germline V gene. This CDR3 has 15 residues. The CDR3 is CASSLGRATQETQYF. The CDR3 DNA reads as TGTGCCAGCAGCTTGGGCAGGGCGACCCAAGAGACCCAGTACTTC.

The chain joins TRBV5-1 to TRBJ1-1; TRBD1 agrees at 9 bases. The CDR3 contains 14 residues. The germline CDR1 and CDR2 sequences are SGHRS and YFSETQ. The V and J ends lost 1 base and 3 bases, in that order; junction bases with no gene match: 1. CDR3 protein: CASSLWTGDTEAFF. DNA for the CDR3: TGCGCCAGCAGCTTGTGGACAGGGGACACTGAAGCTTTCTTT.

The chain is built from TRBV5-6 and TRBJ1-6; D gene ambiguous. The CDR3 is made up of 15 amino acids. Deletions cut 4 bases from V and 2 bases from J, with 10 bases between. CDR1 and CDR2 (germline): SGHDT, YYEEEE. The CDR3 sequence is CASSTPGAYNSPLHF. CDR3 bases: TGTGCCAGCAGCACGCCGGGAGCCTATAATTCACCCCTCCACTTT.

Written as DNA, the CDR3 is TGTGCCAGCAGCCCGCCCCCCGGCTCCTACAATGAGCAGTTCTTC. Encoded protein: CASSPPPGSYNEQFF. V usage is TRBV9 and J usage is TRBJ2-1; D gene unclear. Per the germline V gene, CDR1 is SGDLS and CDR2 is YYNGEE. The V and J ends lost 4 bases and 0 bases respectively, with 11 bases between them. The CDR3 sequence is 15 residues long.

The chain combines TRBV7-8 with TRBJ1-6, with 10 bases fitting TRBD1. V gave up 6 bases and J gave up 7 bases; unmatched junction bases: 6. The CDR3 length is 15 residues. Germline V gives CDR1 SGHVS, CDR2 FQNEAQ. The CDR3 loop reads CASRDRGRTNSPLHF. The DNA of the CDR3 is TGTGCCAGCAGAGACAGGGGGCGAACGAATTCACCCCTCCACTTT.

This clonotype was recorded only once. The chain recombines TRBV20-1 with TRBJ1-2, with D maybe TRBD1 (5 bases). The germline CDR1 and CDR2 sequences are DFQATT and SNEGSKA (reference sequence). Trimming took 0 bases from V and 7 from J, leaving 15 bases between them. There are 14 residues in the CDR3. CDR3 loop: CSARDPGRIGGYTF. CDR3 in DNA: TGCAGTGCTAGAGATCCAGGGCGTATAGGTGGCTACACCTTC.

The rearrangement links TRBV7-6 to TRBJ2-7, with TRBD2 as a possible D gene (5 bases). The CDR3 runs 14 residues. Germline V gene sequence: CDR1 SGHVS, CDR2 FNYEAQ. Between the trimmed V and J ends, which lost 5 bases and 7 bases, there was a span of 18 bases. The CDR3 DNA is TGTGCCAGCAGCCACAACGAGAACAGAGGGGAGCAGTACTTC. Residues: CASSHNENRGEQYF.

The chain employs TRBV5-1 and TRBJ2-7; 16 bases map to TRBD2. Looked up from germline, CDR1 is SGHRS and CDR2 is YFSETQ. V dropped 4 bases and J dropped 3; count of bases not matched to a gene: 4. The CDR3 sequence is 16 residues long. CDR3 residues: CASSPGLAGGHYEQYF. The CDR3 DNA follows: TGCGCCAGCAGCCCGGGACTAGCGGGGGGGCACTACGAGCAGTACTTC. The variable domain in full, with the rest retrieved from reference TRBV5-1 and TRBJ2-7, is KAGVTQTPRYLIKTRGQQVTLSCSPISGHRSVSWYQQTPGQGLQFLFEYFSETQRNKGNFPGRFSGRQFSNSRSEMNVSTLELGDSALYLCASSPGLAGGHYEQYFGPGTRLTVT.

V and J are TRBV29-1 and TRBJ1-1; D ambiguous. V was cut by 6 bases and J by 7 bases, with 9 bases left in between. Germline V lookup: CDR1 SQVTM, CDR2 ANQGSEA. The CDR3 sequence is 10 residues long. The CDR3 region is CSVSRIEAFF. The DNA of the CDR3 is TGCAGCGTCTCCAGGATTGAAGCTTTCTTT.

The J gene is TRBJ1-6, the V gene TRBV2; the match to TRBD1 covers 10 bases. The CDR3 has 16 amino acids. CDR1 and CDR2 from the germline V gene are SNHLY and FYNNEI. After removal of 7 bases from V and 2 bases from J, the junction contained 5 bases not matched to a gene. For the CDR3, the DNA is TGTGCCAGCAAAGTGGGACAGGGGACCTATAATTCACCCCTCCACTTT. Translation gives CASKVGQGTYNSPLHF.

The chain uses TRBV19 and TRBJ2-7; D possibly corresponds to TRBD1 (6 bases). V was shortened by 6 bases and J by 4 bases, with 19 bases between the two germline ends. The V gene's germline CDR1 is LNHDA and CDR2 SQIVND (reference sequence). This CDR3 spans 15 amino acids. In DNA, the CDR3 is TGTGCCAGTAGCCCCAGGGGCACGCAGTCGTACGAGCAGTACTTC. This sequence encodes CASSPRGTQSYEQYF.

The sample holds one count of this clonotype. The V gene is TRBV5-6, the J gene TRBJ2-5; a possible D gene is TRBD1 (5 bases). CDR1 and CDR2 (germline): SGHDT, YYEEEE. V lost 0 bases and J 4 bases, leaving 7 bases between the germline ends. The CDR3 runs 13 residues. The CDR3 DNA reads as TGTGCCAGCAGCTTGGAAGGGGTAGAGACCCAGTACTTC. Protein sequence: CASSLEGVETQYF.

This chain connects TRBV2 to TRBJ2-7; D is unclear. CDR1 and CDR2 from the germline V gene are SNHLY and FYNNEI. This CDR3 comprises 13 residues. V lost 6 bases to trimming and J lost 4 bases, with 13 bases between them. Written as DNA, the CDR3 is TGTGCCAGCAGCGGTACGGAGTTTTACGAGCAGTACTTC. Protein product: CASSGTEFYEQYF.

This chain connects TRBV13 to TRBJ2-3, with 11 bases aligning to TRBD2. The germline CDR1 and CDR2 sequences are PRHDT and FYEKMQ (reference sequence). V was clipped by 5 bases and J by 0 bases; unmatched bases: 7. The CDR3 sequence is 17 residues long. CDR3 sequence: CASSTPGTSGSTDTQYF. For the CDR3, the DNA is TGTGCCAGCAGCACCCCCGGGACTAGCGGTAGCACAGATACGCAGTATTTT.

This chain's CDR3 is CASSAQVGSGELFF. The DNA of the CDR3 is TGTGCCAGCAGTGCTCAGGTCGGGTCCGGGGAGCTGTTTTTT. The genes are TRBV2 and TRBJ2-2; D is ambiguous. The germline V gene encodes CDR1 SNHLY and CDR2 FYNNEI. This CDR3 has 14 amino acids. Trimming took 4 bases from V and 6 from J, leaving 12 bases between them.

The chain uses TRBV7-6 and TRBJ1-2, with D perhaps matching TRBD1 (5 bases). CDR1 SGHVS and CDR2 FNYEAQ come from the germline V gene. Trimming pared 0 bases from V and 3 bases from J, leaving 14 bases between. This CDR3 comprises 16 residues. The CDR3 coding sequence is TGTGCCAGCAGCTTAGCGAAGGGGTTGGGCGACTATGGCTACACCTTC. The encoded protein is CASSLAKGLGDYGYTF.